What follows are 9 T cell receptor beta chains derived from one specimen sequenced in a study of early T cells in non-severe SARS-CoV-2 infection. TCRdb re-called the 5' RACE reads with MiXCR, one entry per CDR3 protein. The data hold 83,000 or so distinct CDR3 sequences, with about 9.4% observed a single time. Sequencing was performed on whole blood, taken at baseline. These receptor sequences come from an adult who was a healthcare worker with PCR-confirmed SARS-CoV-2 infection or an uninfected control (not recorded which).

The rearrangement uses TRBV7-2 and TRBJ2-5; 10 bases fit TRBD2. Germline V gene lookup returns CDR1 SGHTA and CDR2 FQGNSA. V lost 3 bases and J lost 1; bases outside the gene matches: 5. The CDR3 spans 16 residues. The CDR3 loop reads CASSLGLAGVQETQYF. For the CDR3, the DNA is TGTGCCAGCAGCTTGGGGCTAGCGGGAGTCCAAGAGACCCAGTACTTC. Supplemented by reference TRBV7-2 and TRBJ2-5, the full variable domain reads GAGVSQSPSNKVTEKGKDVELRCDPISGHTALYWYRQSLGQGLEFLIYFQGNSAPDKSGLPSDRFSAERTGGSVSTLTIQRTQQEDSAVYLCASSLGLAGVQETQYFGPGTRLLVL.

This clonotype was seen ten or more times. The chain recombines TRBV20-1 with TRBJ1-2, with TRBD1 as a possible D gene (6 bases). V was trimmed by 0 bases and J by 0 bases, leaving 14 bases between them. This CDR3 has 16 residues. Germline-derived CDR1 and CDR2 are DFQATT and SNEGSKA (reference sequence). The CDR3 reads CSARDEGPGANYGYTF. In DNA, the CDR3 is TGCAGTGCTAGAGATGAGGGACCAGGGGCTAACTATGGCTACACCTTC.

This clonotype was seen at least ten times. The chain joins TRBV20-1 to TRBJ1-2; no clear D. Trimming left V 1 base short and J 3 bases short, with 12 bases between. The V gene's germline CDR1 is DFQATT and CDR2 SNEGSKA (reference sequence). This CDR3 has 14 residues. In DNA, the CDR3 is TGCAGTGCTAGAGTAAAGGGCGTAGACTATGGCTACACCTTC. Its protein product is CSARVKGVDYGYTF.

V usage is TRBV10-3 and J usage is TRBJ1-4, with D unresolved. This CDR3 spans 15 amino acids. V lost 0 bases, J lost 8 bases, and 13 bases lay in between. The V gene's germline CDR1 is ENHRY and CDR2 SYGVKD. CDR3 sequence (DNA): TGTGCCATCAGTGAGTCGCGGGGTGTCGGCGAAAAACTGTTTTTT. Amino acids: CAISESRGVGEKLFF.

This clonotype has only a few counts. The V call is TRBV28, the J call TRBJ2-7; possibly TRBD1 or TRBD2 for D (8 bases each). Germline assignment: CDR1 MDHEN and CDR2 SYDVKM. V lost 6 bases, J lost 3 bases, and 18 bases lay in between. The CDR3 has 15 amino acids. The CDR3 loop is CASRLTGGLVYEQYF. In nucleotides, the CDR3 is TGTGCCAGCAGGCTTACAGGGGGACTAGTCTACGAGCAGTACTTC. Using reference TRBV28 and TRBJ2-7 for the parts outside the CDR3, the full variable domain is DVKVTQSSRYLVKRTGEKVFLECVQDMDHENMFWYRQDPGLGLRLIYFSYDVKMKEKGDIPEGYSVSREKKERFSLILESASTNQTSMYLCASRLTGGLVYEQYFGPGTRLTVT.

This clonotype was detected many times. The V call is TRBV9, the J call TRBJ2-1; D unclear. V dropped 0 bases and J dropped 7 bases, with 2 bases sitting between them. The CDR3 spans 11 residues. The V gene's germline CDR1 is SGDLS and CDR2 YYNGEE. The CDR3 DNA is TGTGCCAGCAGCGTAGCTAATGAGCAGTTCTTC. Its translation: CASSVANEQFF.

This clonotype was observed a few times. This rearrangement joins TRBV9 to TRBJ1-6; no clear D. The ends were cut back, 3 bases at V and 11 bases at J, with 12 bases in the middle. The CDR3 covers 13 residues. Germline loops: CDR1 SGDLS, CDR2 YYNGEE. The CDR3 bases are TGTGCCAGCAGCGAAGGGAGAAGTGCACCCCTCCACTTT. It is translated as CASSEGRSAPLHF.

The J gene is TRBJ1-1, the V gene TRBV28; D not resolved. The CDR3 totals 14 residues. Trimming shortened V by 1 base and J by 7 bases, and 13 bases separated the two germline ends. CDR1 and CDR2 from the germline V gene are MDHEN and SYDVKM. The DNA of the CDR3 is TGTGCCAGCAGTTTATCGGGGAATTGGGTTGAAGCTTTCTTT. This gives the protein CASSLSGNWVEAFF.

V is TRBV6-1 and J is TRBJ1-4; 8 bases are a match to TRBD1. V shed 11 bases and J 4 bases; nucleotides not matched to a gene: 6. Germline lookup yields CDR1 MNHNS and CDR2 SASEGT. The length of the CDR3 is 13 residues. The CDR3 DNA reads TGTGCCGGGGGGACAGGACATAATGAAAAACTGTTTTTT. Protein sequence: CAGGTGHNEKLFF.